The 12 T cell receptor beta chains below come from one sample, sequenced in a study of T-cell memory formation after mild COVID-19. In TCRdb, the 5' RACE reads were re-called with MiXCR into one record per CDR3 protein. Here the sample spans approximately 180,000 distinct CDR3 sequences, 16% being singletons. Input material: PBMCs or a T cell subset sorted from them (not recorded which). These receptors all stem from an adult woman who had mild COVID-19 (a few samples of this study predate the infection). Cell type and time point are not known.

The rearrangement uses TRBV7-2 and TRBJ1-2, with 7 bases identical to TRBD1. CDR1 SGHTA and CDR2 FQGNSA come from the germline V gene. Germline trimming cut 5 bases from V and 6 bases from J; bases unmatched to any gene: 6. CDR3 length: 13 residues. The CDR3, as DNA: TGTGCCAGCAGCGACCGACAGGGTCATGGCTACACCTTC. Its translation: CASSDRQGHGYTF.

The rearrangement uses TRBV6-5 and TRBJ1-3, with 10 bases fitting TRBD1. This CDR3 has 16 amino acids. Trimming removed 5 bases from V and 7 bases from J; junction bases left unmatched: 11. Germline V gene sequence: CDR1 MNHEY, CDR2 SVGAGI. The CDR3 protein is CASSPTGTGVGNTIYF. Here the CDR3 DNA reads TGTGCCAGCAGTCCCACCGGGACAGGGGTCGGCAACACCATATATTTT.

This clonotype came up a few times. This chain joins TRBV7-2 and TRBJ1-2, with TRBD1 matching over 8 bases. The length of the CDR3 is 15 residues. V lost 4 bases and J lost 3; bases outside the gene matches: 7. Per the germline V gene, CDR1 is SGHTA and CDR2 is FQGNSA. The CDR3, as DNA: TGTGCCAGCAGCTCGGCGGCAGGGGGCGACTATGGCTACACCTTC. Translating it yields CASSSAAGGDYGYTF.

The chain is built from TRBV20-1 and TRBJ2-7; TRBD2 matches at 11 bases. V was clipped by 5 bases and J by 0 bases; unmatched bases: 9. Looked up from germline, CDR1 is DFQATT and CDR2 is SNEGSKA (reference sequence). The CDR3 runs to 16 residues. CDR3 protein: CSALGLAASTSYEQYF. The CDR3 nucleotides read TGCAGTGCTCTGGGACTAGCGGCCTCGACCTCCTACGAGCAGTACTTC.

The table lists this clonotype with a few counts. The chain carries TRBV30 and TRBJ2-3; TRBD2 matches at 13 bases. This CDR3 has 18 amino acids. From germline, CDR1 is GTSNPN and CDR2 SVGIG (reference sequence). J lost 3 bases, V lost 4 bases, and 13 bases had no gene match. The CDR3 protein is CAWTHWRLAGGATDTQYF. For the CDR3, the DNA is TGTGCCTGGACGCATTGGAGACTAGCGGGAGGTGCGACAGATACGCAGTATTTT.

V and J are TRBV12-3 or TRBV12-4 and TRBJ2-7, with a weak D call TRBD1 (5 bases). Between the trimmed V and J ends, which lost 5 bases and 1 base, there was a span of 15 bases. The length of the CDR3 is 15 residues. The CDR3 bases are TGTGCCAGCAGTCCTGACAGACCGTCTTCCTACGAGCAGTACTTC. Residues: CASSPDRPSSYEQYF.

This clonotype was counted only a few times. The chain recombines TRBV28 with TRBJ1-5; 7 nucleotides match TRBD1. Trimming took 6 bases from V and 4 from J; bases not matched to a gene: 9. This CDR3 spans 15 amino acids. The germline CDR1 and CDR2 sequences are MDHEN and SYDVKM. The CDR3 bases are TGTGCCAGCAGCCGGAAGACAGGGAATAATCAGCCCCAGCATTTT. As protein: CASSRKTGNNQPQHF.

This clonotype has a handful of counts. CDR3 loop: CASSPRAGGTQYF. CDR3 bases: TGTGCCAGCAGTCCCCGGGCAGGGGGGACCCAGTACTTC. The rearrangement joins TRBV12-3 or TRBV12-4 to TRBJ2-5; 7 nucleotides agree with TRBD1. V was pared by 5 bases and J by 7 bases, with 7 bases of the junction left unmatched. CDR3 length: 13 residues.

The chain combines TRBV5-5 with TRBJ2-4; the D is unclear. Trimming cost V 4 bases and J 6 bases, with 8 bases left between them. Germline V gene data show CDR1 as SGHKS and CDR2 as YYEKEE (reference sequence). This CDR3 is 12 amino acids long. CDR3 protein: CASSPGSNIQYF. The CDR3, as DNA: TGTGCCAGCAGCCCGGGCTCAAACATTCAGTACTTC.

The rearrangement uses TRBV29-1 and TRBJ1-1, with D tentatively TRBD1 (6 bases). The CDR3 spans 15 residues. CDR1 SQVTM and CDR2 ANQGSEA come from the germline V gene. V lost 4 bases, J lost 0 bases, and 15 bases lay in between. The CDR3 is CSVVRGGLMNTEAFF. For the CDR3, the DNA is TGCAGCGTTGTGAGGGGGGGCCTGATGAACACTGAAGCTTTCTTT. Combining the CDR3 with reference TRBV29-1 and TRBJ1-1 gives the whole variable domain SAVISQKPSRDICQRGTSLTIQCQVDSQVTMMFWYRQQPGQSLTLIATANQGSEATYESGFVIDKFPISRPNLTFSTLTVSNMSPEDSSIYLCSVVRGGLMNTEAFFGQGTRLTVV.

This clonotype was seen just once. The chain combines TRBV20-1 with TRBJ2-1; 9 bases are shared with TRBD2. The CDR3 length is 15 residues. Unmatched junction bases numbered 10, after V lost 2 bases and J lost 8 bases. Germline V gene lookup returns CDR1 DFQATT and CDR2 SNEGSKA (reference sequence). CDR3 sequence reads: CSARPRGRGGYEQFF. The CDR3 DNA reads TGCAGTGCTAGACCCCGGGGGCGGGGGGGCTATGAGCAGTTCTTC.

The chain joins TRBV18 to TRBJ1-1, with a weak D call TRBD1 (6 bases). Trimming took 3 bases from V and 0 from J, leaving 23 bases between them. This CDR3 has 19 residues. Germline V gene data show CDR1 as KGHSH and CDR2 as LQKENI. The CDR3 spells CASSPPWGQGLGMNTEAFF. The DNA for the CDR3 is TGTGCCAGCTCACCCCCCTGGGGGCAGGGGTTAGGGATGAACACTGAAGCTTTCTTT.